These 21 T cell receptor beta chains share one sample of origin, sequenced in a study of cytomegalovirus exposure and HLA in healthy donors (dated by TCRdb to about 2017). The library was obtained by the immunoSEQ multiplex PCR assay. The multiplex PCR relied on a mix of 60 forward primers for TCR Vbeta segments and 13 reverse primers for TCR Jbeta segments. This immuneACCESS table, as held by TCRdb, lists in-frame sequences with V and J called but not all clones. Of the missing ones, under half trace to an unresolved V gene in checked studies; the others have no known cause. The sample table contains 130,000 to 150,000 clones; only one count was recorded for 80% to 90% of them. Almost 2.5% of the sample goes to the ten largest clones. The specimen sequenced was PBMCs. These receptors came from a boy aged 2 to 10 in good health and CMV-seronegative.

The chain is built from TRBV27 and TRBJ1-4, with TRBD1 matching 9 bases. V lost 4 bases, J lost 5 bases, and 2 bases stayed unmatched. The CDR3 totals 14 residues. Germline loops: CDR1 MNHEY, CDR2 SMNVEV (reference sequence). CDR3 DNA: TGTGCCAGCAGTTACAGGGGGCGCAATGAAAAACTGTTTTTT. It yields the protein CASSYRGRNEKLFF.

This sequence joins TRBV5-5 and TRBJ1-5; D is perhaps TRBD1 (6 bases). The V end was cut by 5 bases, the J end by 0 bases, with 18 bases between. Germline CDR1 is SGHKS and CDR2 is YYEKEE (reference sequence). This CDR3 contains 17 residues. The CDR3 sequence: CASSSREGGYSNQPQHF. The CDR3 DNA reads TGTGCCAGCAGTTCCCGTGAAGGGGGTTATAGCAATCAGCCCCAGCATTTT. Supplemented by reference TRBV5-5 and TRBJ1-5, the full variable domain reads DAGVTQSPTHLIKTRGQQVTLRCSPISGHKSVSWYQQVLGQGPQFIFQYYEKEERGRGNFPDRFSARQFPNYSSELNVNALLLGDSALYLCASSSREGGYSNQPQHFGDGTRLSIL.

V and J are TRBV25-1 and TRBJ1-2, with D perhaps matching TRBD1 (6 bases). V lost 8 bases to trimming and J lost 8 bases, with 15 bases between them. The CDR3 contains 12 residues. CDR1 MGHDK and CDR2 SYGVNS come from the germline V gene. CDR3 sequence (DNA): TGTGCCAGCGCGGGGGGCGTCGGAGGCTACACCTTC. This translates into CASAGGVGGYTF.

The chain joins TRBV28 to TRBJ2-7, with TRBD1 matching 8 bases. Germline V gives CDR1 MDHEN, CDR2 SYDVKM. V trimming: 5 bases; J trimming: 2 bases; junction bases outside the gene matches: 5. The CDR3 extends over 14 amino acids. The CDR3 DNA sequence: TGTGCCAGCAGTGGGACAGGATACCCCTACGAGCAGTACTTC. Amino acids: CASSGTGYPYEQYF.

The CDR3 loop is CASSLVRRLAGDYNEQFF. The CDR3 region has the DNA TGTGCCAGCAGCTTAGTGAGGCGACTAGCGGGGGATTACAATGAGCAGTTCTTC. The chain has TRBV7-2 and TRBJ2-1; 12 bases fit TRBD2. The J segment lost 4 bases and the V segment lost 1 base, leaving 8 bases of the junction unmatched. This CDR3 spans 18 amino acids. Looked up from germline, CDR1 is SGHTA and CDR2 is FQGNSA.

The chain carries TRBV6-5 and TRBJ1-4; TRBD1 matches 9 bases. The CDR3 extends over 14 amino acids. CDR1 and CDR2 (germline): MNHEY, SVGAGI. V lost 4 bases, J lost 8 bases, and 5 bases stayed unmatched. The CDR3 reads CASSSGTGNEKLFF. The CDR3 DNA reads TGTGCCAGCAGTTCCGGGACAGGGAACGAAAAACTGTTTTTT.

On this clone itself: One end of the junction does not line up with germline, which may come from a read error. The chain uses TRBV7-2 and TRBJ1-5; perhaps TRBD1 as D (6 bases). CDR3 length: 14 residues. Looked up from germline, CDR1 is SGHTA and CDR2 is FQGNSA. CDR3 region: CASSGGDTNQLQHF. In DNA, the CDR3 is TGTGCCAGCAGCGGTGGGGACACCAATCAGCTCCAGCATTTT.

The chain links TRBV5-1 to TRBJ2-1; 12 nucleotides agree with TRBD2. The CDR3 has 17 amino acids. Germline V lookup: CDR1 SGHRS, CDR2 YFSETQ. J was trimmed by 1 base and V by 3 bases; bases with no gene match: 5. CDR3 coding DNA: TGCGCCAGCAGCTGGCGACTAGCGGGGGCGTCCTACAATGAGCAGTTCTTC. It is translated as CASSWRLAGASYNEQFF.

V gene TRBV7-7 combines with J gene TRBJ2-2; TRBD2 might be the D (6 bases). Germline CDR1 and CDR2: SSHAT and FNYEAQ (reference sequence). The CDR3 length is 14 residues. V shed 10 bases and J shed 5 bases, with 17 bases lying between them. The CDR3 bases are TGTGCCACCCGGGGAGGCTTTAGAACCGGGGAGCTGTTTTTT. It codes for CATRGGFRTGELFF.

This rearrangement joins TRBV6-5 to TRBJ1-5, with TRBD1 matching over 8 bases. Germline V lookup: CDR1 MNHEY, CDR2 SVGAGI. The CDR3 loop spans 15 amino acids. With V trimmed by 6 bases and J by 6 bases, 10 bases remained unmatched. As DNA, the CDR3 is TGTGCCAGCAGGGGGAACCCAGGGGGCCCTCAGCCCCAGCATTTT. This translates into CASRGNPGGPQPQHF.

The V gene is TRBV4-3, the J gene TRBJ1-3, with a weak D call TRBD1 (5 bases). The V gene lost 3 bases and the J gene lost 4 bases, with 25 bases spanning the gap. The CDR3 covers 19 residues. CDR1 and CDR2 (germline): LGHNA, YSLEER. The CDR3 protein is CASSHRGCRGPTSGNTIYF. The CDR3, as DNA: TGCGCCAGCAGCCATCGGGGGTGTCGAGGGCCCACCTCGGGAAACACCATATATTTT.

This clone was observed a handful of times. The chain joins TRBV13 to TRBJ2-4, with D perhaps TRBD1 (6 bases). CDR1 is PRHDT, CDR2 FYEKMQ, per germline (reference sequence). This CDR3 region has 12 residues. Trimming stripped 2 bases from V and 7 bases from J, with 6 bases between. In DNA, the CDR3 is TGTGCCAGCAGCTTAACAGGGAACATTCAGTACTTC. Translated: CASSLTGNIQYF. Using reference TRBV13 and TRBJ2-4 for the parts outside the CDR3, the full variable domain is AAGVIQSPRHLIKEKRETATLKCYPIPRHDTVYWYQQGPGQDPQFLISFYEKMQSDKGSIPDRFSAQQFSDYHSELNMSSLELGDSALYFCASSLTGNIQYFGAGTRLSVL.

The chain joins TRBV10-3 to TRBJ2-2; 7 nucleotides agree with TRBD2. Losses at the gene ends were 2 bases for V and 2 bases for J; bases not matched to a gene: 8. The CDR3 is 17 amino acids. CDR1 and CDR2 from the germline V gene are ENHRY and SYGVKD. CDR3 DNA sequence: TGTGCCATCAGTGAGGCGGCTAGCGGACTTAACACCGGGGAGCTGTTTTTT. Its translation: CAISEAASGLNTGELFF.

The V call is TRBV19, the J call TRBJ2-1, with 12 bases that match TRBD1. V lost 7 bases, J lost 7 bases, and 8 bases stayed unmatched. Germline lookup yields CDR1 LNHDA and CDR2 SQIVND (reference sequence). CDR3 length: 15 residues. CDR3 nucleotide sequence: TGTGCCAGTATTACCCCGGGACAGGGGGCTAATGAGCAGTTCTTC. This gives the protein CASITPGQGANEQFF.

For the CDR3, the DNA is TGTGCCAGCAGCTTAGTACCGCCCGCGGCTGCCTACGAGCAGTACTTC. Translation: CASSLVPPAAAYEQYF. The V gene is TRBV7-9, the J gene TRBJ2-5; D call uncertain. The DNA end lines up better with TRBJ2-7; the J call may be wrong. CDR1 SEHNR and CDR2 FQNEAQ come from the germline V gene (reference sequence). The length of the CDR3 is 16 residues.

The chain carries TRBV7-9 and TRBJ2-1; 8 nucleotides line up with TRBD2. CDR3 size: 15 residues. Trimming removed 3 bases from V and 8 bases from J; junction bases left unmatched: 9. CDR1 is SEHNR, CDR2 FQNEAQ, per germline (reference sequence). Here the CDR3 reads CASSLRRPGGDEQFF. Written as DNA, the CDR3 is TGTGCCAGCAGCTTGAGGAGGCCCGGGGGGGATGAGCAGTTCTTC.

The chain links TRBV10-3 to TRBJ1-5, with TRBD1 matching 9 bases. The CDR3 is 15 amino acids. With V trimmed by 4 bases and J by 7 bases, 8 bases remained unmatched. Germline V gene lookup returns CDR1 ENHRY and CDR2 SYGVKD. CDR3: CAISGTGDGGQPQHF. DNA for the CDR3: TGTGCCATCAGTGGGACAGGGGACGGTGGACAGCCCCAGCATTTT.

This clone was recorded once. V gene TRBV19 combines with J gene TRBJ2-1; 12 bases are a match to TRBD2. The V and J ends lost 7 bases and 8 bases, in that order; junction bases with no gene match: 15. Germline V gene data show CDR1 as LNHDA and CDR2 as SQIVND (reference sequence). This CDR3 comprises 17 residues. The CDR3 loop is CASTSSPPGLAGDEQFF. Here the CDR3 DNA reads TGTGCCAGTACCAGTTCCCCCCCGGGACTAGCGGGTGATGAGCAGTTCTTC.

The chain carries TRBV2 and TRBJ1-5; perhaps TRBD1 as D (6 bases). Germline V CDR1 and CDR2: SNHLY, FYNNEI. CDR3 length: 16 residues. Trimming removed 4 bases from V and 3 bases from J, with 16 bases in between. Here the CDR3 DNA reads TGTGCCAGCAGTGTGGTCGGGCAGGGGTACAATCAGCCCCAGCATTTT. Translated: CASSVVGQGYNQPQHF.

Points on this clone: The identical CDR3 is also encoded by other nucleotide sequences in the sample. The V call is TRBV9, the J call TRBJ1-3; D is undetermined. The CDR3 covers 15 residues. Trimming shortened V by 0 bases and J by 0 bases, and 7 bases separated the two germline ends. From germline, CDR1 is SGDLS and CDR2 YYNGEE. Written as DNA, the CDR3 is TGTGCCAGCAGCGTAGTCAGTGGCTCTGGAAACACCATATATTTT. This sequence encodes CASSVVSGSGNTIYF.

The chain carries TRBV4-1 and TRBJ2-4, with 10 bases identical to TRBD1. Germline V gives CDR1 MGHRA, CDR2 YSYEKL. The CDR3 is made up of 18 amino acids. V shed 1 base, J shed 7 bases, and the junction held 13 bases outside the gene matches. CDR3 amino acids: CASSQGHGQGVGRNIQYF. The CDR3 coding sequence is TGCGCCAGCAGCCAAGGTCATGGACAGGGGGTCGGCCGGAACATTCAGTACTTC.